These T cell receptor beta chains were read from a single sample in a study of blood T cell repertoires in COVID-19. Clones were read by immunoSEQ multiplex PCR, and TCRdb kept only the in-frame ones, dropping some. The sample holds roughly 70,000 clones, around nine tenths seen once. Sequencing used peripheral blood. These receptors originate from a human donor in a cohort sampled during active COVID-19. Each CDR3 is given with its conserved first and last residue. D genes are given only for firm matches. Not every row has a clone size; where given, it reads once, few, many or a size class.

D gene: .
J gene: TRBJ2-7
V gene: TRBV7-6
clone size: .
CDR3 DNA: TGTGCCAGCAGCTTAGATGCGGGCACCTACGAGCAGTACTTC
CDR3 protein: CASSLDAGTYEQYF

D gene: TRBD1
J gene: TRBJ2-2
V gene: TRBV19
clone size: .
CDR3 DNA: TGTGCCAGTACCATTCGCCCAGGGGGCACGACTCTCACCGGGGAGCTGTTTTTT
CDR3 protein: CASTIRPGGTTLTGELFF

D gene: TRBD1
J gene: TRBJ2-7
V gene: TRBV3-1/TRBV3-2
clone size: .
CDR3 DNA: TGTGCCAGCAGCCCCCAAGGGACAGGGATTGCCTACGAGCAGTACTTC
CDR3 protein: CASSPQGTGIAYEQYF

D gene: .
J gene: TRBJ1-2
V gene: TRBV27
clone size: .
CDR3 DNA: TGTGCCAGCAGTTTATTCGGCAGGGCCCCTGGGGACTATGGCTACACCTTC
CDR3 protein: CASSLFGRAPGDYGYTF

D gene: .
J gene: TRBJ2-7
V gene: TRBV6-6
clone size: .
CDR3 DNA: TGTGCCAGCGGCTCTAACGGGACACCTTACGAGCAGTACTTC
CDR3 protein: CASGSNGTPYEQYF

D gene: .
J gene: TRBJ1-2
V gene: TRBV19
clone size: .
CDR3 DNA: TGTGCCAGTAGTATAGTCCAACCAAAGCTCGGCTACACCTTC
CDR3 protein: CASSIVQPKLGYTF

D gene: TRBD1
J gene: TRBJ2-7
V gene: TRBV19
clone size: .
CDR3 DNA: TGTGCCAGTAGTTCCGGGACAGGGAGATCCTACGAGCAGTACTTC
CDR3 protein: CASSSGTGRSYEQYF

D gene: TRBD1
J gene: TRBJ2-5
V gene: TRBV7-9
clone size: once
CDR3 DNA: TGTGCCAGCAGCGCCACCCCGACAGGGGCGGGGGAGACCCAGTACTTC
CDR3 protein: CASSATPTGAGETQYF

D gene: .
J gene: TRBJ1-6
V gene: TRBV6-2/TRBV6-3
clone size: .
CDR3 DNA: TGTGCCAGCAGTTACGGGGGGACCCCCCTCCACTTT
CDR3 protein: CASSYGGTPLHF

D gene: .
J gene: TRBJ2-7
V gene: TRBV1
clone size: .
CDR3 DNA: TGCACCAGCAGCCAAACCCACAGGGAGCCCCGCCACGAGCAGTACTTC
CDR3 protein: CTSSQTHREPRHEQYF

D gene: .
J gene: TRBJ1-1
V gene: TRBV12-3/TRBV12-4
clone size: .
CDR3 DNA: TGTGCCAACTCTCGGACAGTGAACACTGAAGCTTTCTTT
CDR3 protein: CANSRTVNTEAFF

D gene: TRBD1
J gene: TRBJ1-4
V gene: TRBV30
clone size: .
CDR3 DNA: TGTGCCTCGGACAGGGTTAGTGAAAAACTGTTTTTT
CDR3 protein: CASDRVSEKLFF

D gene: TRBD1
J gene: TRBJ1-2
V gene: TRBV19
clone size: .
CDR3 DNA: TGTGCCAGTAGTATCGGCAGGGGGCTTAACTATGGCTACACCTTC
CDR3 protein: CASSIGRGLNYGYTF

D gene: .
J gene: TRBJ2-7
V gene: TRBV5-1
clone size: .
CDR3 DNA: TGCGCCAGCAGCTTTGGCAGCTCCTACGAGCAGTACTTC
CDR3 protein: CASSFGSSYEQYF

D gene: TRBD1
J gene: TRBJ2-7
V gene: TRBV30
clone size: .
CDR3 DNA: TGTGCCTGGGCCGAAGCGGACAGGGACCACGAGCAGTACTTC
CDR3 protein: CAWAEADRDHEQYF

D gene: .
J gene: TRBJ2-7
V gene: TRBV11-2
clone size: .
CDR3 DNA: TGTGCCAGCAGCTTAGAGTACGGTGAGGGGGGGTACGAGCAGTACTTC
CDR3 protein: CASSLEYGEGGYEQYF

D gene: TRBD1
J gene: TRBJ1-2
V gene: TRBV7-9
clone size: .
CDR3 DNA: TGTGCCAGCAGCTTAGGACCGGGACAGGGCTATGGCTACACCTTC
CDR3 protein: CASSLGPGQGYGYTF

D gene: TRBD1
J gene: TRBJ1-2
V gene: TRBV19
clone size: .
CDR3 DNA: TGTGCCATCGAGACAGGGGATCCGCCGTCCCTATATGGCTACACCTTC
CDR3 protein: CAIETGDPPSLYGYTF

D gene: TRBD2
J gene: TRBJ2-7
V gene: TRBV4-3
clone size: .
CDR3 DNA: TGCGCCAGCAGCTCGGGACTAGCTGCCTACGAGCAGTACTTC
CDR3 protein: CASSSGLAAYEQYF

D gene: .
J gene: TRBJ1-2
V gene: TRBV19
clone size: .
CDR3 DNA: TGTGCCAGTAGTCGGCAGGGAAACTATGGCTACACCTTC
CDR3 protein: CASSRQGNYGYTF

D gene: .
J gene: TRBJ1-1
V gene: TRBV5-1
clone size: .
CDR3 DNA: TGCGCCAGCAGCTCAGGGGAAGTAGACACTGAAGCTTTCTTT
CDR3 protein: CASSSGEVDTEAFF

D gene: .
J gene: TRBJ1-4
V gene: TRBV5-4
clone size: .
CDR3 DNA: TGTGCCAGCAGCCTGGGGAGGACAACTAATGAAAAACTGTTTTTT
CDR3 protein: CASSLGRTTNEKLFF

D gene: TRBD1
J gene: TRBJ1-1
V gene: TRBV19
clone size: .
CDR3 DNA: TGTGCCAGTAGTATCGAGTGGGTGGGGGACAGGGGGCCCCGGGACCTGAACACTGAAGCTTTCTTT
CDR3 protein: CASSIEWVGDRGPRDLNTEAFF

D gene: .
J gene: TRBJ2-7
V gene: TRBV12-3/TRBV12-4
clone size: .
CDR3 DNA: TGTGCCAGCAGTCCTCGGGCCTACGAGCAGTACTTC
CDR3 protein: CASSPRAYEQYF

D gene: .
J gene: TRBJ1-2
V gene: TRBV30
clone size: few
CDR3 DNA: TGTGCCTGGAGCGAGGGAGGGGATAAGGTCTATGGCTACACCTTC
CDR3 protein: CAWSEGGDKVYGYTF

D gene: .
J gene: TRBJ1-2
V gene: TRBV2
clone size: .
CDR3 DNA: TGTGCCAGCAGCTTGAGCCCCGGGGAGACAAGCTACACCTTC
CDR3 protein: CASSLSPGETSYTF

D gene: .
J gene: TRBJ1-3
V gene: TRBV19
clone size: .
CDR3 DNA: TGTGCCAGTAGGGCAGATACAGGGACTGGAAACACCATATATTTT
CDR3 protein: CASRADTGTGNTIYF

D gene: TRBD1
J gene: TRBJ1-1
V gene: TRBV10-3
clone size: .
CDR3 DNA: TGTGCCGTACAGGGGGACACTGAAGCTTTCTTT
CDR3 protein: CAVQGDTEAFF

D gene: .
J gene: TRBJ1-1
V gene: TRBV6-2/TRBV6-3
clone size: .
CDR3 DNA: TGTGCCAGCAGTTACGAAGGGGCATGGACTGAAGCTTTCTTT
CDR3 protein: CASSYEGAWTEAFF

D gene: .
J gene: TRBJ2-7
V gene: TRBV11-2
clone size: .
CDR3 DNA: TGTGCCAGCAGCTTTAGACCCGGTGAGGCCTACGAGCAGTACTTC
CDR3 protein: CASSFRPGEAYEQYF

D gene: .
J gene: TRBJ2-7
V gene: TRBV6-5
clone size: .
CDR3 DNA: TGTGCCAGCAGTCGTCAGGGGATTGGCTACGAGCAGTACTTC
CDR3 protein: CASSRQGIGYEQYF

D gene: .
J gene: TRBJ1-1
V gene: TRBV19
clone size: .
CDR3 DNA: TGTGCCACCAAAACAGGGCAACGGCCCATGAACACTGAAGCTTTCTTT
CDR3 protein: CATKTGQRPMNTEAFF

D gene: TRBD1
J gene: TRBJ1-2
V gene: TRBV27
clone size: .
CDR3 DNA: TGTGCCAGCAGTTTAGACAGGGAGCTCTACTATGGCTACACCTTC
CDR3 protein: CASSLDRELYYGYTF

D gene: .
J gene: TRBJ2-3
V gene: TRBV28
clone size: once
CDR3 DNA: TGTGCCAGCACGGGGGTCACAGATACGCAGTATTTT
CDR3 protein: CASTGVTDTQYF